The TCR beta chain under discussion was sequenced for a study of CD8 T cells in Susac syndrome. Only one count was recorded for this clonotype. An input of roughly 0.5 to 1 ug of RNA was subjected to reverse transcription using random hexamers. TCRdb fed the immunoSEQ multiplex PCR reads into MiXCR, producing one record per CDR3 protein. Of 95,000 to 150,000 distinct CDR3 sequences in the sample, 90% to 95% are singletons; the top ten hold more than 0.2%. Trimming stripped 0 bases from V and 1 base from J, with 15 bases between. This CDR3 is built from 17 residues. The germline V gene has CDR1 LGHNA and CDR2 YNFKEQ.

Sequencing input: CD8+ T cells from PBMCs. The clonotype comes from a human donor with Susac syndrome. V and J are TRBV4-2 and TRBJ2-5, with D possibly matching TRBD2 (6 bases). This chain's CDR3 is CASSQDWEDGTQETQYF. Written as DNA, the CDR3 is TGTGCCAGCAGCCAAGATTGGGAGGACGGGACCCAAGAGACCCAGTACTTC.